The present TCR beta chain was sequenced within a study of PD-1 blockade in classical Hodgkin lymphoma. As for the study in general: Administration of nivolumab to patients was at 3 mg/kg intravenously every 2 weeks.

The V gene's germline CDR1 is SGHRS and CDR2 YFSETQ. The CDR3 is made up of 16 amino acids. V lost 2 bases, J lost 0 bases, and 12 bases lay in between. As for time point: cycle 4 day 1 (C4D1), after less than seven weeks of nivolumab. Every patient had relapsed following autologous stem cell transplantation, and cohorts differed in brentuximab vedotin exposure. Sequencing used immunoSEQ multiplex PCR; TCRdb keeps in-frame clones, though not all of them. The sample holds 21,000 or so clones; 85% to 90% are singletons and the top ten take approximately 23%. The chain links TRBV5-1 to TRBJ1-3; no clear D. The starting material was peripheral blood mononuclear cells (PBMCs), obtained before the fourth cycle of nivolumab. This receptor was taken from a human donor with classical Hodgkin lymphoma. Here the CDR3 reads CASSFGSSNSGNTIYF. In DNA, the CDR3 is TGCGCCAGCAGCTTCGGCAGCTCCAACTCTGGAAACACCATATATTTT.